These T cell receptor beta chains were read from a single sample in a study of circulating CD8 cells and anti-PD-1 response in melanoma. TCRdb called the reads again in MiXCR, with one record for every CDR3 protein. The sample yields fewer than 2,500 distinct CDR3 sequences, 6% to 7% seen once. The specimen comprised CD8+ T cells from PBMCs, sampled at baseline or after one month of anti-PD-1 therapy (not recorded which). The receptors come from a human donor with melanoma. Both conserved end residues are part of each CDR3. The D gene is left open where the match is weak. Some rows have no size entry. The others give once, few or many, or a class for an expanded clone.

TGTGCCAGCAGCGTTAATGGGGGCCTGAACGAGGAGCAGTACTTC | CASSVNGGLNEEQYF | medium-sized | NA | TRBJ2-7 | 15 | TRBV9
TGTGCCAGTAGTATAGGTCTCAGCTACGAGCAGTACTTC | CASSIGLSYEQYF | medium-sized | NA | TRBJ2-7 | 13 | TRBV19
TGTGCCAGCACCCAAATCTTCAGGGCCCAGGGGACTGAAGCTTTCTTT | CASTQIFRAQGTEAFF | medium-sized | NA | TRBJ1-1 | 16 | TRBV2
TGTGCCAGTAGTATTGGGGGGGCTGAAGCTTTCTTT | CASSIGGAEAFF | medium-sized | NA | TRBJ1-1 | 12 | TRBV19
TGTGCCAGTAGTATTGAGTGGCCCGAGGAATATGGCTACACCTTC | CASSIEWPEEYGYTF | NA | NA | TRBJ1-2 | 15 | TRBV19
TGCGCCAGCAGCCAAATTCCAGATGGTGCCTACTATGGCTACACCTTC | CASSQIPDGAYYGYTF | few | NA | TRBJ1-2 | 16 | TRBV4-1
TGCAGTGCTAGAGATCAAACGGGGGGATCCTACGAGCAGTACTTC | CSARDQTGGSYEQYF | medium-sized | TRBD2 | TRBJ2-7 | 15 | TRBV20-1
TGTGCCAGTAGTTTTACTAGCGGGGGGGCCCCCGGGGAGCTGTTTTTT | CASSFTSGGAPGELFF | NA | TRBD2 | TRBJ2-2 | 16 | TRBV19
TGTGCCAGCAGCTCCGCAAGCGGGGGGAGCACAGATACGCAGTATTTT | CASSSASGGSTDTQYF | medium-sized | TRBD2 | TRBJ2-3 | 16 | TRBV11-3
TGTGCCAGCAGGCCGAGTGAGATGAACACTGAAGCTTTCTTT | CASRPSEMNTEAFF | medium-sized | NA | TRBJ1-1 | 14 | TRBV3-1
TGTGCCAGTAGTAGTTCAGGGGGCTTTTTGAATGAGCAGTTCTTC | CASSSSGGFLNEQFF | once | TRBD1 | TRBJ2-1 | 15 | TRBV19
TGTGCCAGCACCCCGACAGGGACCCTGTCTGGGGCCAACGTCCTGACTTTC | CASTPTGTLSGANVLTF | medium-sized | TRBD1 | TRBJ2-6 | 17 | TRBV28
TGTGCCAGCAGTGTCCGGGACAGCTATTATAGCAATCAGCCCCAGCATTTT | CASSVRDSYYSNQPQHF | medium-sized | TRBD1 | TRBJ1-5 | 17 | TRBV25-1
TGTGCCAGCAGTTTTGGCGGGGGACACCCCTACGAGCAGTACTTC | CASSFGGGHPYEQYF | medium-sized | NA | TRBJ2-7 | 15 | TRBV28
TGCAGCGTTGATCAGGGGTATGGCTACACCTTC | CSVDQGYGYTF | medium-sized | NA | TRBJ1-2 | 11 | TRBV29-1
TGTGCCAGCAGCTGGGCAGACACCTACAATGAGCAGTTCTTC | CASSWADTYNEQFF | few | NA | TRBJ2-1 | 14 | TRBV7-9
TGCAGTGCGCACGGTGGGGCGAACACTGAAGCTTTCTTT | CSAHGGANTEAFF | medium-sized | NA | TRBJ1-1 | 13 | TRBV20-1
TGTGCCAGCCGCCAGGATACGCAGTATTTT | CASRQDTQYF | medium-sized | NA | TRBJ2-3 | 10 | TRBV28
TGTGCCAGCAAATTCACCGGAGACAGAACCTACCCAAGCTCCTACGAGCAGTACTTC | CASKFTGDRTYPSSYEQYF | medium-sized | NA | TRBJ2-7 | 19 | TRBV28
TGTGCCAGTAGTAGGGGGGAGGGATACAATGAGCAGTTCTTC | CASSRGEGYNEQFF | few | TRBD2 | TRBJ2-1 | 14 | TRBV19
TGTGCCAGCAGCCTAGGGGCGAGCGCAGGATACGAGCAGTACTTC | CASSLGASAGYEQYF | medium-sized | NA | TRBJ2-7 | 15 | TRBV28
TGTGCCAGCGTAGGTCCCGGGGGAGTCACAGATACGCAGTATTTT | CASVGPGGVTDTQYF | large | NA | TRBJ2-3 | 15 | TRBV2
TGTGCCAGCAGTTTCGGGGACGGCCCAACCTACGAGCAGTACTTC | CASSFGDGPTYEQYF | NA | NA | TRBJ2-7 | 15 | TRBV27
TGTGCCAGCAGTGTCATAAGTCGGGGCAGCGCAGATACGCAGTATTTT | CASSVISRGSADTQYF | NA | NA | TRBJ2-3 | 16 | TRBV2
TGTGCCAGCAGCTACACTAGCGATGAGCAGTTCTTC | CASSYTSDEQFF | medium-sized | TRBD2 | TRBJ2-1 | 12 | TRBV9
TGTGCCAGCAGCGTAGCTGGATCCAGGGAGGGAGAGACCCAGTACTTC | CASSVAGSREGETQYF | medium-sized | TRBD2 | TRBJ2-5 | 16 | TRBV9
TGTGCCAGCAGTTTAAAGGGGGATAGCAATCAGCCCCAGCATTTT | CASSLKGDSNQPQHF | medium-sized | NA | TRBJ1-5 | 15 | TRBV27
TGCAGTGCTAGGCTAGCGGGCCTCAGCTCCTACGAGCAGTACTTC | CSARLAGLSSYEQYF | medium-sized | TRBD2 | TRBJ2-7 | 15 | TRBV20-1
TGCGCCAGCAGCCAAGAGGCAGGCCAAGAGACCCAGTACTTC | CASSQEAGQETQYF | medium-sized | NA | TRBJ2-5 | 14 | TRBV4-1
TGTGCCAGCAGTTTTTCGACAGAAAAGGGTCAGCCCCAGCATTTT | CASSFSTEKGQPQHF | medium-sized | NA | TRBJ1-5 | 15 | TRBV28
TGTGCCAGCAGTTTAGAGAGGGTCAGCTACGAGCAGTACTTC | CASSLERVSYEQYF | medium-sized | NA | TRBJ2-7 | 14 | TRBV28
TGTGCCAGCAGCTTAGCCCTCGGTTACGAGCAGTACTTC | CASSLALGYEQYF | medium-sized | NA | TRBJ2-7 | 13 | TRBV7-3
TGTGCCAGTACTGCTAACGGGGCCACTGAAGCTTTCTTT | CASTANGATEAFF | large | NA | TRBJ1-1 | 13 | TRBV19
TGTGCCAGCAGTTTCGGTAGGGAGCAGTACAATGAGCAGTTCTTC | CASSFGREQYNEQFF | NA | NA | TRBJ2-1 | 15 | TRBV27
TGTGCCAGCAGCAACGTCGGGGCAGATACGCAGTATTTT | CASSNVGADTQYF | NA | NA | TRBJ2-3 | 13 | TRBV11-1
TGCGCCAGCAGCCACGGGGCGGCCGGTGGCTACACCTTC | CASSHGAAGGYTF | medium-sized | NA | TRBJ1-2 | 13 | TRBV4-1